These 10 T cell receptor beta chains share one sample of origin, sequenced in a study of blood T cell repertoires in COVID-19. Clones were read by immunoSEQ multiplex PCR, and TCRdb kept only the in-frame ones, dropping some. The sample yields some 220,000 clones, 86% seen once. Sequenced: PBMCs or T cells enriched from blood (not recorded which). These receptors were taken from a woman between 35 and 50 years old with acute COVID-19.

This rearrangement joins TRBV2 to TRBJ2-1; D is perhaps TRBD1 (6 bases). This CDR3 comprises 13 residues. Germline CDR1 is SNHLY and CDR2 is FYNNEI. Trimming took 4 bases from V and 9 from J, leaving 13 bases between them. This CDR3 reads CASSGQGPGEQFF. In DNA form, the CDR3 reads TGTGCCAGCAGTGGTCAGGGGCCAGGTGAGCAGTTCTTC.

The genes are TRBV30 and TRBJ1-4, with no clear D. Germline CDR1 and CDR2: GTSNPN and SVGIG (reference sequence). This CDR3 is built from 14 residues. Trimming shortened V by 4 bases and J by 2 bases, and 11 bases separated the two germline ends. The CDR3 sequence is CAWNLPETNEKLFF. The DNA for the CDR3 is TGTGCCTGGAACCTCCCGGAGACTAATGAAAAACTGTTTTTT.

This chain links TRBV19 with TRBJ1-5; 10 bases line up with TRBD1. In germline, CDR1 is LNHDA, CDR2 SQIVND (reference sequence). The length of the CDR3 is 15 residues. V lost 5 bases and J lost 5; bases outside the gene matches: 6. CDR3 DNA sequence: TGTGCCAGTAGTCCGGACAGGGGGGGTCATCAGCCCCAGCATTTT. The encoded protein is CASSPDRGGHQPQHF.

The chain joins TRBV21-1 to TRBJ2-5; the table's D call, TRBD2, has no DNA check behind it. TRBV21-1 is flagged as a pseudogene. The CDR3 is made up of 19 amino acids. CDR3 nucleotide sequence: TGTGCCAGCAGCAAATGCGGGGGTCCCGCATTCAAAGGCGCGGAGACCCAGTACTTC. This gives the protein CASSKCGGPAFKGAETQYF.

The CDR3 DNA reads as TGTGCCAGCAGCTTGTTCGGGGGGGCCTACGAGCAGTACGTC. Its translation is CASSLFGGAYEQYV. The chain carries TRBV5-4 and TRBJ2-7; 8 nucleotides line up with TRBD2. The V gene end was trimmed by 1 base and the J gene end by 2 bases; junction bases not matched to a gene: 2. The CDR3 extends over 14 amino acids. Germline CDR1 is SGHNT and CDR2 is YYREEE (reference sequence).

The V call is TRBV27, the J call TRBJ1-4; the D gene is possibly TRBD1 (5 bases). There are 13 residues in the CDR3. Germline V gene lookup returns CDR1 MNHEY and CDR2 SMNVEV (reference sequence). V was pared by 5 bases and J by 11 bases, with 15 bases between. The CDR3 DNA reads as TGTGCCAGCAGTCTTACCAGGGTGGGGAAACTGTTTTTT. Encoded protein: CASSLTRVGKLFF.

The chain links TRBV10-3 to TRBJ1-1, with a possible D match to TRBD1 (5 bases). V was shortened by 10 bases and J by 7 bases, with 10 bases between the two germline ends. CDR1 and CDR2 (germline): ENHRY, SYGVKD. The CDR3 covers 10 residues. CDR3 coding DNA: TGTGCCACCTCACAGGTTGAAGCTTTCTTT. It yields the protein CATSQVEAFF.

V and J are TRBV4-3 and TRBJ1-6; tentative D call: TRBD1 (5 bases). Trimming removed 0 bases at V and 9 bases at J, with 12 bases between. Germline V lookup: CDR1 LGHNA, CDR2 YSLEER. This CDR3 is 15 amino acids long. CDR3 sequence: CASSQDPLGGSPLHF. CDR3 coding DNA: TGCGCCAGCAGCCAAGATCCTCTGGGGGGTTCACCCCTCCACTTT.

The CDR3 loop reads CASSDQGGEVAFF. The DNA for the CDR3 is TGTGCCAGCAGTGATCAGGGGGGAGAGGTGGCTTTCTTT. The chain has TRBV6-1 and TRBJ1-1; the match to TRBD1 covers 7 bases. The CDR3 runs 13 residues. The germline gives CDR1 MNHNS, CDR2 SASEGT. The V gene end was trimmed by 3 bases and the J gene end by 11 bases; junction bases not matched to a gene: 9.

This rearrangement joins TRBV6-2 or TRBV6-3 to TRBJ1-2; a possible D gene is TRBD1 (6 bases). CDR1 is MNHEY and CDR2 is SVGEGT in the germline V gene. The V end was cut by 3 bases, the J end by 7 bases, with 12 bases between. The CDR3 length is 13 residues. The CDR3 here is CASSYGQGFGYTF. The CDR3 DNA is TGTGCCAGCAGTTATGGGCAGGGGTTTGGCTACACCTTC.